The 30 T cell receptor beta chains given below trace back to one sample, sequenced in a study of T cell changes during pregnancy in multiple sclerosis. Profiling relied on immunoSEQ multiplex PCR, and the TCRdb table lists in-frame clones only, not all of them. This sample yields around 34,000 clones, of which approximately 94% are seen a single time; approximately 0.42% belongs to the top ten. The sample in question was CD4+ T cells from peripheral blood mononuclear cells, obtained in the second trimester of pregnancy. The receptors here all came from a female donor with multiple sclerosis, enrolled in a pregnancy study.

The gene calls are TRBV11-2 and TRBJ2-7; 9 bases line up with TRBD2. Germline V gene sequence: CDR1 SGHAT, CDR2 FQNNGV. The CDR3 loop spans 14 amino acids. Trimming removed 3 bases from V and 6 bases from J; junction bases left unmatched: 6. The CDR3 DNA reads as TGTGCCAGCAGCTTGGGCGGGAGGGTCGGCGAGCAGTACTTC. The encoded protein is CASSLGGRVGEQYF.

This chain uses TRBV10-3 with TRBJ1-3; no firm D call. CDR1 and CDR2 from the germline V gene are ENHRY and SYGVKD. The CDR3 spans 14 residues. V was trimmed by 4 bases and J by 7 bases, leaving 14 bases between them. DNA of the CDR3: TGTGCCATCAGTGGTGGCGTTTCGGGGAACACCATATATTTT. Protein product: CAISGGVSGNTIYF.

V and J are TRBV9 and TRBJ2-7, with D uncertain. Between the trimmed V and J ends, which lost 0 bases and 1 base, there was a span of 14 bases. The CDR3 loop spans 16 amino acids. Looked up from germline, CDR1 is SGDLS and CDR2 is YYNGEE. CDR3 sequence (DNA): TGTGCCAGCAGCGTAGGCGCACAGCCCGGTTCCTACGAGCAGTACTTC. It encodes CASSVGAQPGSYEQYF.

The CDR3 region is CASSLGRGATNEKLFF. The CDR3 DNA reads as TGTGCCAGCAGCTTAGGCAGGGGTGCAACTAATGAAAAACTGTTTTTT. This chain links TRBV7-9 with TRBJ1-4; possible D gene TRBD1, 6 bases. V was cut by 1 base and J by 0 bases, with 9 bases left in between. Germline CDR1 SEHNR, CDR2 FQNEAQ (reference sequence). The CDR3 runs 16 residues. The entire variable domain, with the rest obtained from reference TRBV7-9 and TRBJ1-4, is as follows: DTGVSQNPRHKITKRGQNVTFRCDPISEHNRLYWYRQTLGQGPEFLTYFQNEAQLEKSRLLSDRFSAERPKGSFSTLEIQRTEQGDSAMYLCASSLGRGATNEKLFFGSGTQLSVL.

The J gene is TRBJ2-7, the V gene TRBV19; 12 nucleotides align to TRBD2. The CDR3 sequence is 15 residues long. Trimming at V came to 8 bases and at J to 5 bases, leaving 10 bases not matched to a gene. From germline, CDR1 is LNHDA and CDR2 SQIVND (reference sequence). CDR3 loop: CASGPLAGGPNEQYF. Here the CDR3 DNA reads TGTGCCAGTGGACCTCTAGCGGGAGGGCCTAACGAGCAGTACTTC.

J is TRBJ2-7 and V is TRBV27; 8 nucleotides agree with TRBD2. This CDR3 contains 13 residues. V shed 7 bases and J 5 bases; nucleotides not matched to a gene: 7. The germline V gene has CDR1 MNHEY and CDR2 SMNVEV (reference sequence). The CDR3 loop is CASTDSGSHEQYF. CDR3 DNA sequence: TGTGCCAGCACGGACAGCGGGAGCCACGAGCAGTACTTC.

The rearrangement joins TRBV9 to TRBJ2-3; D not resolved. This CDR3 contains 14 residues. V was shortened by 2 bases and J by 0 bases, with 7 bases between the two germline ends. The germline V gene encodes CDR1 SGDLS and CDR2 YYNGEE. The CDR3 region is CASSVQSSTDTQYF. The CDR3 DNA reads as TGTGCCAGCAGCGTCCAGTCTAGCACAGATACGCAGTATTTT.

The J gene is TRBJ2-7, the V gene TRBV5-4; TRBD2 matches at 8 bases. From germline, CDR1 is SGHNT and CDR2 YYREEE (reference sequence). CDR3 length equals 13 residues. Trimming removed 4 bases from V and 6 bases from J; junction bases left unmatched: 6. The CDR3: CASSLGTSSEQYF. The DNA of the CDR3 is TGTGCCAGCAGCCTCGGGACTAGTAGCGAGCAGTACTTC.

The chain couples TRBV5-1 to TRBJ2-2; 7 bases line up with TRBD2. The CDR3 has 17 residues. With 3 bases clipped from V and 0 bases from J, the junction kept 8 bases outside the gene matches. In germline, CDR1 is SGHRS, CDR2 YFSETQ. CDR3 nucleotide sequence: TGCGCCAGCAGCTGGACCAGCGGGGCCACGAACACCGGGGAGCTGTTTTTT. Translated, it gives CASSWTSGATNTGELFF.

The J gene is TRBJ1-1, the V gene TRBV30; 7 bases line up with TRBD1. The CDR3 has 13 residues. The germline V gene has CDR1 GTSNPN and CDR2 SVGIG (reference sequence). Trimming cost V 5 bases and J 4 bases; bases outside gene matches: 7. CDR3 DNA: TGTGCCTGGGACCAAGGGACAGCCACTGAAGCTTTCTTT. Encoded protein: CAWDQGTATEAFF.

This chain links TRBV5-4 with TRBJ2-2; 7 nucleotides align to TRBD2. CDR1 SGHNT and CDR2 YYREEE come from the germline V gene (reference sequence). V was clipped by 5 bases and J by 0 bases; unmatched bases: 13. The CDR3 length is 18 residues. CDR3 bases: TGTGCCAGCAGTAGGGACCGCTCACGGGGGGCGAACACCGGGGAGCTGTTTTTT. It translates to CASSRDRSRGANTGELFF. The variable domain in full, completed from reference TRBV5-4 and TRBJ2-2, reads ETGVTQSPTHLIKTRGQQVTLRCSSQSGHNTVSWYQQALGQGPQFIFQYYREEENGRGNFPPRFSGLQFPNYSSELNVNALELDDSALYLCASSRDRSRGANTGELFFGEGSRLTVL.

V is TRBV5-1 and J is TRBJ2-2; tentative D call: TRBD1 (6 bases). The V end was cut by 0 bases, the J end by 0 bases, with 6 bases between. Germline lookup yields CDR1 SGHRS and CDR2 YFSETQ. The CDR3 covers 15 residues. In nucleotides, the CDR3 is TGCGCCAGCAGCTTGGGGACAGCGAACACCGGGGAGCTGTTTTTT. Its translation: CASSLGTANTGELFF.

The chain links TRBV4-1 to TRBJ2-1; 10 bases fit TRBD2. The V gene end was trimmed by 0 bases and the J gene end by 15 bases; junction bases not matched to a gene: 11. Germline CDR1 MGHRA, CDR2 YSYEKL. This CDR3 region has 15 residues. The CDR3 loop reads CASSQDYTSGAFRFF. DNA of the CDR3: TGCGCCAGCAGCCAAGATTATACTAGCGGGGCCTTCCGGTTCTTC.

The chain is built from TRBV30 and TRBJ2-1, with TRBD2 as a possible D gene (5 bases). The CDR3 covers 17 residues. V lost 2 bases, J lost 1 base, and 18 bases lay in between. CDR1 and CDR2 from the germline V gene are GTSNPN and SVGIG (reference sequence). For the CDR3, the DNA is TGTGCCTGGAGTTCTAGGCCGGGGTCAAGGTCCTACAATGAGCAGTTCTTC. Residues: CAWSSRPGSRSYNEQFF.

The chain carries TRBV11-3 and TRBJ2-5, with TRBD2 identical over 8 bases. Germline CDR1 SGHNT, CDR2 YENEEA. The length of the CDR3 is 12 residues. Trimming cost V 5 bases and J 4 bases; bases outside gene matches: 0. CDR3 protein: CASSRGGETQYF. The CDR3 DNA reads TGTGCCAGCAGCCGGGGGGGAGAGACCCAGTACTTC.

The chain couples TRBV5-5 to TRBJ2-5; 7 nucleotides agree with TRBD1. Germline lookup yields CDR1 SGHKS and CDR2 YYEKEE (reference sequence). The CDR3 sequence is 13 residues long. The V and J ends lost 3 bases and 3 bases, in that order; junction bases with no gene match: 2. The CDR3 protein is CASSWTGEETQYF. CDR3 nucleotides: TGTGCCAGCAGCTGGACAGGAGAAGAGACCCAGTACTTC.

CDR3 DNA: TGTGCCAGCAGTGGACTAGCGGGAGGAGAAGAGACCCAGTACTTC. Residues: CASSGLAGGEETQYF. This chain uses TRBV28 with TRBJ2-5; TRBD2 agrees at 14 bases. The CDR3 is 15 amino acids. V shed 5 bases and J 3 bases; nucleotides not matched to a gene: 2. CDR1 and CDR2 from the germline V gene are MDHEN and SYDVKM.

V gene TRBV18 combines with J gene TRBJ2-1; 13 positions agree with TRBD2. The CDR3 contains 15 residues. The J segment lost 5 bases and the V segment lost 5 bases, leaving 3 bases of the junction unmatched. Germline V lookup: CDR1 KGHSH, CDR2 LQKENI. DNA of the CDR3: TGTGCCAGCTCAACGGGGACTAGCGGGAACAATGAGCAGTTCTTC. It codes for CASSTGTSGNNEQFF. The full variable domain, with the rest looked up from reference TRBV18 and TRBJ2-1, is NAGVMQNPRHLVRRRGQEARLRCSPMKGHSHVYWYRQLPEEGLKFMVYLQKENIIDESGMPKERFSAEFPKEGPSILRIQQVVRGDSAAYFCASSTGTSGNNEQFFGPGTRLTVL.

This chain joins TRBV6-1 and TRBJ1-1, with TRBD1 as a possible D gene (5 bases). From germline, CDR1 is MNHNS and CDR2 SASEGT. Trimming removed 5 bases at V and 2 bases at J, with 12 bases between. CDR3 length: 14 amino acids. This CDR3 reads CASSPGLDNTEAFF. The CDR3 DNA follows: TGTGCCAGCAGTCCGGGACTCGATAACACTGAAGCTTTCTTT.

The V call is TRBV7-9, the J call TRBJ2-5; 12 positions match TRBD1. Germline values: CDR1 SEHNR, CDR2 FQNEAQ (reference sequence). Trimming took 5 bases from V and 4 from J; bases not matched to a gene: 5. This CDR3 is 15 amino acids long. CDR3 in amino acids: CASSDGTGGTETQYF. The CDR3 coding sequence is TGTGCCAGCAGCGATGGGACAGGGGGCACAGAGACCCAGTACTTC. Variable domain in full (rest from reference TRBV7-9 and TRBJ2-5): DTGVSQNPRHKITKRGQNVTFRCDPISEHNRLYWYRQTLGQGPEFLTYFQNEAQLEKSRLLSDRFSAERPKGSFSTLEIQRTEQGDSAMYLCASSDGTGGTETQYFGPGTRLLVL.

The J gene is TRBJ2-1, the V gene TRBV6-6; possible D gene TRBD2, 5 bases. The CDR3 sequence is 15 residues long. V lost 2 bases and J 3 bases, leaving 11 bases between the germline ends. The germline V gene encodes CDR1 MNHNY and CDR2 SVGAGI (reference sequence). Written as DNA, the CDR3 is TGTGCCAGCAGTTACCCTATCCGGGGCTACAATGAGCAGTTCTTC. Protein sequence: CASSYPIRGYNEQFF.

Regarding this clone: The junction differs from germline at one of its ends, possibly a read error. This chain links TRBV29-1 with TRBJ2-1; D unresolved. CDR1 is SQVTM, CDR2 ANQGSEA, per germline. The CDR3 contains 14 residues. Written as DNA, the CDR3 is TGCAGCGTGGAAGCAATGAGCTCCTACAATGAGCAGTTCTTC. Residues: CSVEAMSSYNEQFF.

The chain is built from TRBV29-1 and TRBJ2-3; unclear D gene. The CDR3 contains 10 residues. Trimming stripped 8 bases from V and 1 base from J, with 4 bases between. Germline V gene lookup returns CDR1 SQVTM and CDR2 ANQGSEA. CDR3 sequence reads: CSIGTDTQYF. The CDR3, as DNA: TGCAGCATCGGCACAGATACGCAGTATTTT.

The rearrangement links TRBV19 to TRBJ2-3; D is unresolved. This CDR3 has 14 residues. CDR1 is LNHDA, CDR2 SQIVND, per germline (reference sequence). The V gene lost 3 bases and the J gene lost 7 bases, with 14 bases spanning the gap. CDR3 amino acids: CASSMSPGSNTQYF. In DNA, the CDR3 is TGTGCCAGTAGTATGAGCCCCGGTTCCAATACGCAGTATTTT.

There are a few counts of this clone. This sequence joins TRBV19 and TRBJ1-2, with D possibly being TRBD1 (6 bases). This CDR3 is built from 15 residues. Trimming took off 5 bases at V and 4 bases at J, with 17 bases between the two ends. Germline CDR1 and CDR2: LNHDA and SQIVND (reference sequence). CDR3 region: CASSRQATRGYGYTF. The CDR3, as DNA: TGTGCCAGTAGTCGGCAGGCCACCAGGGGCTATGGCTACACCTTC.

The chain combines TRBV19 with TRBJ1-1; D uncertain. The CDR3 totals 14 residues. The V end was cut by 7 bases, the J end by 1 base, with 13 bases between. Germline assignment: CDR1 LNHDA and CDR2 SQIVND (reference sequence). CDR3 residues: CASIEGRRNTEAFF. In DNA form, the CDR3 reads TGTGCCAGTATCGAAGGAAGGAGGAACACTGAAGCTTTCTTT.

The chain uses TRBV5-1 and TRBJ2-1, with TRBD2 identical over 10 bases. V shed 0 bases, J shed 0 bases, and the junction held 3 bases outside the gene matches. CDR1 is SGHRS, CDR2 YFSETQ, per germline. The CDR3 is made up of 17 amino acids. CDR3 coding DNA: TGCGCCAGCAGCTTGGCGGCTAGCGGGAGCTCCTACAATGAGCAGTTCTTC. It is translated as CASSLAASGSSYNEQFF.

The chain joins TRBV5-1 to TRBJ2-3; 11 bases are shared with TRBD1. V dropped 0 bases and J dropped 5; count of bases not matched to a gene: 5. The CDR3 covers 16 residues. Looked up from germline, CDR1 is SGHRS and CDR2 is YFSETQ. This CDR3 reads CASSLAGQGAIDTQYF. The CDR3 DNA is TGCGCCAGCAGCTTGGCAGGACAGGGGGCGATAGATACGCAGTATTTT.

The chain couples TRBV19 to TRBJ2-1; 9 bases fit TRBD2. The CDR3 sequence is 15 residues long. CDR1 is LNHDA, CDR2 SQIVND, per germline (reference sequence). V trimming: 5 bases; J trimming: 7 bases; junction bases outside the gene matches: 9. This CDR3 reads CASSVAGVTANEQFF. CDR3 bases: TGTGCCAGTAGTGTAGCGGGAGTTACCGCGAATGAGCAGTTCTTC.

The rearrangement links TRBV7-9 to TRBJ1-4; TRBD1 might be the D (6 bases). The length of the CDR3 is 15 residues. Trimming left V 1 base short and J 6 bases short, with 12 bases between. Germline V gene data show CDR1 as SEHNR and CDR2 as FQNEAQ (reference sequence). DNA of the CDR3: TGTGCCAGCAGCTTAGGGGCAGGGGTACATGAAAAACTGTTTTTT. Translating it yields CASSLGAGVHEKLFF.